The entry below gives a single T cell receptor (beta chain) sequence along with its context. Antigen: not known. Germline assignment: CDR1 SGHVT and CDR2 SQSDAQ. The CDR3 runs 11 residues. Between the trimmed V and J ends, which lost 4 bases and 6 bases, there was a span of 6 bases. The source of the sample is a study of cytomegalovirus exposure and HLA in healthy donors. Data came from immunoSEQ multiplex PCR; TCRdb stores just in-frame clones and leaves some out. The repertoire holds some 80,000 clones, with roughly 96% as singletons. The study's findings and limits: Most TCR sequences were rare, but some public TCRs occurred in many donors. Reportedly, cytomegalovirus status was diagnosed with high sensitivity and specificity.

The clonotype was recovered from a woman aged 18-35 years in good health and CMV-seronegative. Source material: PBMCs. V and J are TRBV7-4 and TRBJ1-2; D remains ambiguous. The CDR3 protein is CASSSSDGYTF. The CDR3 DNA is TGTGCCAGCAGCTCCTCAGATGGCTACACCTTC. Together with reference TRBV7-4 and TRBJ1-2, the CDR3 gives the full variable domain: GAGVSQSPRYKVAKRGRDVALRCDSISGHVTLYWYRQTLGQGSEVLTYSQSDAQRDKSGRPSGRFSAERPERSVSTLKIQRTEQGDSAVYLCASSSSDGYTFGSGTRLTVV.